This TCR beta chain is from a study of shared clonotypes between healthy human individuals. The CDR3 runs to 13 residues. Looked up from germline, CDR1 is GTSNPN and CDR2 is SVGIG (reference sequence). Clones were sequenced by immunoSEQ multiplex PCR, and TCRdb holds only the in-frame ones, with some missing. The sample includes about 520,000 clones, more than 95% of them seen just once. This TCR was sampled from a young woman in good health. The chain joins TRBV30 to TRBJ2-5, with 9 bases that match TRBD1. The J call is doubtful: the DNA matches TRBJ2-7 better. The sample consisted of naive CD4+ T cells sorted from blood. Subset denoted: CD45RA+ positively selected. The chain's CDR3 is CAWRTGGFFEQYF. The CDR3 nucleotides read TGTGCCTGGAGGACAGGGGGTTTTTTCGAGCAGTACTTC.